This T cell receptor beta chain was captured by sequencing in a study of beta chain features in type 1 diabetes. Study details: Examination of sorted cells across all samples involved 100 million or so cells.

Study results and caveats: In all four CD4+ subsets, TCRB CDR3 length was significantly, moderately reduced in type 1 diabetes. Cells with high TCR expression could be over-represented by cDNA sequencing.

The investigators reverse transcribed all of the isolated RNA, so they sequenced expressed TCRB transcripts. Profiling relied on immunoSEQ multiplex PCR, and the TCRdb table lists in-frame clones only, not all of them. The repertoire includes around 600,000 clones, 9.5% to 15% of them detected once, and more than 0.1% sits in the top ten. Around 120 mL of blood, on average, came from one heparinised draw per donor. The germline V gene encodes CDR1 SGHAT and CDR2 FQDESV (reference sequence). CDR3 length: 13 amino acids. The V gene lost 4 bases and the J gene lost 6 bases, with 12 bases spanning the gap. Worth noting for this clone: What it recognizes is unknown.

This TCR was sampled from a man aged 30 to 45 with type 1 diabetes. V and J are TRBV11-1 and TRBJ1-2, with no clear D. The material sequenced was naive CD4+ T cells from blood. The CDR3 loop is CASSSERGDGYTF. The CDR3 coding sequence is TGTGCCAGCAGCTCGGAGCGGGGAGATGGCTACACCTTC.